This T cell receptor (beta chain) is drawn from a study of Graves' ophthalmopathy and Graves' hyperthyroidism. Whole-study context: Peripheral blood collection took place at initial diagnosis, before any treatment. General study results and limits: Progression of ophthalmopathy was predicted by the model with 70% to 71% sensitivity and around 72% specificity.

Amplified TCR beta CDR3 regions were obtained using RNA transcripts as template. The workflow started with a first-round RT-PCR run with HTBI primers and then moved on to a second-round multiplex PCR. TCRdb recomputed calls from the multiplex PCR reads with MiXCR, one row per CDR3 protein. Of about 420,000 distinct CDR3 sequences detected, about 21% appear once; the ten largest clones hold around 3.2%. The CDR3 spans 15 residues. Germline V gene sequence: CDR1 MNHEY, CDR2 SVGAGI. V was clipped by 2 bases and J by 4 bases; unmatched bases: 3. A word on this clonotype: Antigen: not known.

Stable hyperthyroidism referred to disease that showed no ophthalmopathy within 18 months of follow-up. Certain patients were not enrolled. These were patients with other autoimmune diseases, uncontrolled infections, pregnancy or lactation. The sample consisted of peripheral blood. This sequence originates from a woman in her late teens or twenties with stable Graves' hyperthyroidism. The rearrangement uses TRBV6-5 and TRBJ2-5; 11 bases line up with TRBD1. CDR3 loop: CASSYGTGGIETQYF. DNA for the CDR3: TGTGCCAGCAGTTACGGGACAGGGGGGATAGAGACCCAGTACTTC.